This TCR beta chain derives from a study of cytomegalovirus exposure and HLA in healthy donors. Generated by immunoSEQ multiplex PCR, the TCRdb table keeps only in-frame clones and is missing some. The sample includes 260,000 or so clones, 88% of them seen just once. Overall study results and limits: As was reported, the classifier diagnosed cytomegalovirus status with high specificity and sensitivity.

In the case of this clone: Its antigen is undetermined.

This CDR3 is built from 14 residues. Germline V gene lookup returns CDR1 SGHNT and CDR2 YENEEA. Between the trimmed V and J ends, which lost 4 bases and 5 bases, there was a span of 13 bases. Material: PBMCs. The genes are TRBV11-3 and TRBJ2-3; a possible D gene is TRBD2 (5 bases). The TCR was taken from a woman aged 18-29 years in good health and CMV-seronegative. Here the CDR3 reads CASSSRGLIDTQYF. The CDR3, as DNA: TGTGCCAGCAGCTCACGAGGACTCATAGATACGCAGTATTTT.